This paragraph reports one T cell receptor (beta chain). Its matching antigen is unknown. Healthy Caucasians from Russia aged about 6 to 95 served as donors. The V gene's germline CDR1 is SEHNR and CDR2 FQNEAQ (reference sequence). V lost 2 bases and J 7 bases, leaving 12 bases between the germline ends. The CDR3 is 15 amino acids. PCR was performed a second time for about 7 to 11 cycles using a sample-barcoded 5' primer and a J-beta primer mix. TCRdb redid the calling of the 5' RACE reads with MiXCR, one entry per CDR3 protein. The data contain 650,000 to 1,000,000 distinct CDR3 sequences, about 37% of them seen just once; the ten biggest clones take up 10% to 15%. This record comes from a study of blood T cells in healthy people across ages. Study-wide results and limits: It was not known whether donors were CMV positive (a possible confounder of expanded clonotype changes). Diversity of TCR beta per million T cells declined in a roughly linear way with age.

The receptor was isolated from a man aged 18 to 30 in good health. Material for sequencing was blood. The chain is built from TRBV7-9 and TRBJ1-6, with TRBD1 as a possible D gene (6 bases). The CDR3 DNA reads as TGTGCCAGCAGCTTAATGGGGGCACGGAATTCACCCCTCCACTTT. As protein: CASSLMGARNSPLHF.